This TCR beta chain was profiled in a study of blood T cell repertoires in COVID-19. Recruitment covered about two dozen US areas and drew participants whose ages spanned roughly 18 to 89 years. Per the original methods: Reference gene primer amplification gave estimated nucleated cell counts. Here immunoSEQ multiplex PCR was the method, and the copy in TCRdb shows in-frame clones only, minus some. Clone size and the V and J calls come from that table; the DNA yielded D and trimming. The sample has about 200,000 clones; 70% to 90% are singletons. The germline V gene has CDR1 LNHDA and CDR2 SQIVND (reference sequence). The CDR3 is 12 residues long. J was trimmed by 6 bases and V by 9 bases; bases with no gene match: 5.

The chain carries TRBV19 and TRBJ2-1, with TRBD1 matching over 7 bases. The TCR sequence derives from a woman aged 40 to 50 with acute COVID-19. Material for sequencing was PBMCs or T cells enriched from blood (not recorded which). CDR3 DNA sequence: TGTGCCAGCGGGACAGCAACCAATGAGCAGTTCTTC. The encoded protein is CASGTATNEQFF.